Described below is a single T cell receptor (beta chain) sequence and its context. Its antigen is unknown. The data originate from a study of T-cell reconstitution after alpha-beta-depleted transplantation in children. General study findings and limits: Some patients owed their high day-60 TCRbeta diversity to surviving recipient T cells and thymic progenitors. Expanded graft clones, several hundred of them, were reportedly the source of alpha-beta T cells about two months after transplant.

Library preparation (for TCRbeta) was performed with unique molecular identifiers. TCRdb independently ran MiXCR on the PCR reads; one entry per CDR3 protein. The profile shows about 250,000 distinct CDR3 sequences, roughly a quarter of them singletons. The sequences come from PBMCs, mostly from graft donor cells, collected 360 days after TCRalphabeta/CD19-depleted stem cell transplant. This clonotype was sampled from a female patient aged 2 to 10 who had a stem cell transplant for congenital amegakaryocytic thrombocytopenia, so the T cells may come from the graft donor.

CDR3 loop: CSATFRGTGPVQPQHF. The DNA of the CDR3 is TGCAGTGCGACCTTTCGGGGGACAGGGCCGGTCCAGCCCCAGCATTTT. The J gene is TRBJ1-5, the V gene TRBV20-1; 9 bases align to TRBD1. The ends lost 6 bases at V and 7 bases at J; junction bases unmatched: 16. The CDR3 covers 16 residues. Germline V gives CDR1 DFQATT, CDR2 SNEGSKA (reference sequence).